This is a list of T cell receptor beta chains from one sample in a study of blood T cell repertoires in COVID-19. TCRdb keeps only in-frame clones here, not all; method: immunoSEQ multiplex PCR. The data contain about 110,000 clones, around 85% of them seen just once; the ten biggest clones take up about 5.5%. The sample consisted of peripheral blood. Source of these receptors: a woman in her sixties with COVID-19, enrolled during active disease. Each CDR3 is given with its conserved first and last residue. Fields, in order: D gene, clone size, V gene, J gene, CDR3 DNA, CDR3 protein. The D gene is left open where the match is weak. Clone sizes are given selectively: once, few, many, or a class where the clone is expanded.

>TRBD1|once|TRBV5-1|TRBJ1-2
TGCGCCAGCAGCTTGGGACAGGGGTTCTATGGCTACACCTTC
CASSLGQGFYGYTF
>TRBD1|once|TRBV5-1|TRBJ1-4
TGCGCCAGCAGCTACCGGGACAGCAATGAAAAACTGTTTTTT
CASSYRDSNEKLFF
>NA|NA|TRBV19|TRBJ1-2
TGTGCCAGTAGTATAGATACAGGGCTCTATGGCTACACCTTC
CASSIDTGLYGYTF
>NA|NA|TRBV18|TRBJ2-2
TGTGCCAGCCTACGGGATTCGAACACCGGGGAGCTGTTTTTT
CASLRDSNTGELFF
>NA|few|TRBV2|TRBJ1-1
TGTGCCAGCTGGGCCATGAACACTGAAGCTTTCTTT
CASWAMNTEAFF
>NA|once|TRBV7-9|TRBJ2-1
TGTGCCAGCAGCTTAGATGTGGCGGATGAGCAGTTCTTC
CASSLDVADEQFF
>NA|NA|TRBV30|TRBJ1-1
TGTGCCTGGGATAGAGAGTACACTGAAGCTTTCTTT
CAWDREYTEAFF
>NA|NA|TRBV4-1|TRBJ2-7
TGCGCCAGCAGTCCTATGGGGGGTCCGGGCTACGAGCAGTACTTC
CASSPMGGPGYEQYF
>TRBD1|NA|TRBV29-1|TRBJ2-6
TGCAGCGTGGAGGACAGGGGGCCGAGCTCTGGGGCCAACGTCCTGACTTTC
CSVEDRGPSSGANVLTF
>TRBD1|once|TRBV5-4|TRBJ1-5
TGTGCCAGCAGCCTAGACAGGGGCCAAAATCAGCCCCAGCATTTT
CASSLDRGQNQPQHF
>TRBD2|NA|TRBV6-5|TRBJ2-7
TGTGCCAGCAGCAACGGGGGGGCCTACGAGCAGTACTTC
CASSNGGAYEQYF
>TRBD1|NA|TRBV23-1|TRBJ1-3
TGCGCCATGACTAACCAGGACAGGGCCGGAAACACCATATATTTT
CAMTNQDRAGNTIYF
>NA|NA|TRBV18|TRBJ2-5
TGTGCCAGCTCACCTTCTCGGGGGGAGACCCAGTACTTC
CASSPSRGETQYF
>TRBD2|few|TRBV2|TRBJ2-5
TGTGCCAGCAGTGTAAGCGAGCTAGCGGGGGGGCCTGACCAAGAGACCCAGTACTTC
CASSVSELAGGPDQETQYF
>NA|few|TRBV9|TRBJ2-1
TGTGCCAGCAGCGTCGACAGAAACAATGAGCAGTTCTTC
CASSVDRNNEQFF
>TRBD1|NA|TRBV19|TRBJ1-6
TGTGCCAGTAGCCGACGGGGACAGGGGGGCTCCTATAATTCACCCCTCCACTTT
CASSRRGQGGSYNSPLHF
>NA|NA|TRBV2|TRBJ1-1
TGTGCCAGCAGTCGGACTGCGAACACTGAAGCTTTCTTT
CASSRTANTEAFF
>TRBD1|few|TRBV5-4|TRBJ1-2
TGTGCCAGCAGCACTGAACAGGGGCGGTATGGCTACACCTTC
CASSTEQGRYGYTF
>NA|NA|TRBV18|TRBJ1-2
TGTGCCAGCTCACCATGGAGGGGTACTAACTATGGCTACACCTTC
CASSPWRGTNYGYTF
>NA|NA|TRBV10-2|TRBJ1-3
TGCGCCAGCAGTGGGACAGAGGATATCTCTGGAAACACCATATATTTT
CASSGTEDISGNTIYF
>NA|NA|TRBV2|TRBJ1-1
TGTGCCAGCAAGGGGTTGCAATACACTGAAGCTTTCTTT
CASKGLQYTEAFF
>NA|few|TRBV18|TRBJ1-1
TGTGCCAGCTCACCAAGCAGGGACACTGAAGCTTTCTTT
CASSPSRDTEAFF
>NA|NA|TRBV24-1|TRBJ1-1
TGTGCCACCAGTGCAGGAAAGAACACTGAAGCTTTCTTT
CATSAGKNTEAFF
>NA|NA|TRBV18|TRBJ2-5
TGTGCCAGCTCACCACGTCCCTCGTCGCAGGAGGGGGAGACCCAGTACTTC
CASSPRPSSQEGETQYF
>NA|NA|TRBV15|TRBJ1-1
TGTGCCACCAGCGGTACCTTCCCGGGGAACACTGAAGCTTTCTTT
CATSGTFPGNTEAFF
>NA|once|TRBV7-2|TRBJ1-2
TGTGCGACGCTAGGTGGTTACTATGGCTACACCTTC
CATLGGYYGYTF
>NA|NA|TRBV7-6|TRBJ1-3
TGTGCCAGCAGCTTCGCCACAGGGCAGTTTGGAAACACCATATATTTT
CASSFATGQFGNTIYF
>TRBD1|NA|TRBV5-1|TRBJ2-1
TGCGCCAGCAGCTTGGTACCACCGGGACAGGTGTTGAACAATGAGCAGTTCTTC
CASSLVPPGQVLNNEQFF
>NA|NA|TRBV5-6|TRBJ1-3
TGTGCCAGCAGCTTATTGGAGGTGCAGAACACCATATATTTT
CASSLLEVQNTIYF
>NA|NA|TRBV15|TRBJ2-1
TGTGCCACCAGCAGAGATCGGGACAAGCTCAATGAGCAGTTCTTC
CATSRDRDKLNEQFF
>TRBD2|once|TRBV13|TRBJ2-3
TGTGCCAGCAGCCCTCGAGGGGGACTAGCGGGAGATACGCAGTATTTT
CASSPRGGLAGDTQYF
>NA|NA|TRBV11-2|TRBJ2-7
TGTGCCAGCAGCTCCCTAGCGCGGTACGAGCAGTACTTC
CASSSLARYEQYF
>TRBD1|NA|TRBV7-2|TRBJ1-4
TGTGCCAGCAGCTCGCGACAGGGGGCAGATGAAAAACTGTTTTTT
CASSSRQGADEKLFF
>NA|NA|TRBV11-2|TRBJ2-6
TGTGCCAGCAGCTTTGGACAGGGGGCCAACGTCCTGACTTTC
CASSFGQGANVLTF
>NA|few|TRBV19|TRBJ2-5
TGTGCCAGTAGTATGACAGGCCAAGAGACCCAGTACTTC
CASSMTGQETQYF
>TRBD1|NA|TRBV9|TRBJ2-5
TGTGCCAGCAGCGTAGGGACAGGGCCCGAGACCCAGTACTTC
CASSVGTGPETQYF